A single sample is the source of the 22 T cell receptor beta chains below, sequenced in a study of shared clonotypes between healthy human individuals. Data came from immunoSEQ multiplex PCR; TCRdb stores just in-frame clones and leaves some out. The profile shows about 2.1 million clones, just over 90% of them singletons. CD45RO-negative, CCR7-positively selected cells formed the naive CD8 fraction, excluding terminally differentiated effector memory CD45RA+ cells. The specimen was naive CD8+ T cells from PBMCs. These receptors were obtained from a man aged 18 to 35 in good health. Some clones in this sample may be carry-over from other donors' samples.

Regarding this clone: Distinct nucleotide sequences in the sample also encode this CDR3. The CDR3 region is CASSSGLLEQYF. The CDR3, as DNA: TGTGCCAGCAGTTCCGGACTACTCGAGCAGTACTTC. The genes are TRBV27 and TRBJ2-7, with a possible D match to TRBD2 (6 bases). V shed 4 bases and J shed 6 bases, with 10 bases lying between them. Looked up from germline, CDR1 is MNHEY and CDR2 is SMNVEV (reference sequence). This CDR3 is 12 amino acids long.

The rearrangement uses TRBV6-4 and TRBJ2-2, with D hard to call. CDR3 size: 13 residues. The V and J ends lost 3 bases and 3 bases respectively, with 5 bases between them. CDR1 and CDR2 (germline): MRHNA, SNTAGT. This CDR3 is CASSEADTGELFF. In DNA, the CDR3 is TGTGCCAGCAGTGAGGCAGACACCGGGGAGCTGTTTTTT.

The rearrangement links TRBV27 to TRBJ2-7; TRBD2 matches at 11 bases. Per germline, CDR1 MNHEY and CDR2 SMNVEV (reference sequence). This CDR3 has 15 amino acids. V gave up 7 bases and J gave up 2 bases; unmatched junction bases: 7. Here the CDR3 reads CASTRLAGLAYEQYF. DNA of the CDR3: TGTGCCAGCACCCGACTAGCGGGACTCGCCTACGAGCAGTACTTC.

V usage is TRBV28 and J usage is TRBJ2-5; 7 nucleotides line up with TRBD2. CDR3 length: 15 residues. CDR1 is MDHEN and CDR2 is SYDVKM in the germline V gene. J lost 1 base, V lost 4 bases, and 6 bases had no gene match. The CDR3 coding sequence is TGTGCCAGCAGTTACTACCGGACTAGCCAAGAGACCCAGTACTTC. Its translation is CASSYYRTSQETQYF.

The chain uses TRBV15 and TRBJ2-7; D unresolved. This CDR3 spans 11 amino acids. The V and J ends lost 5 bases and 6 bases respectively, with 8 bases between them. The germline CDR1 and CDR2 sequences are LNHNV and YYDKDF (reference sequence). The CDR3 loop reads CATSYWGEQYF. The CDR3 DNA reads TGTGCCACCAGCTATTGGGGCGAGCAGTACTTC.

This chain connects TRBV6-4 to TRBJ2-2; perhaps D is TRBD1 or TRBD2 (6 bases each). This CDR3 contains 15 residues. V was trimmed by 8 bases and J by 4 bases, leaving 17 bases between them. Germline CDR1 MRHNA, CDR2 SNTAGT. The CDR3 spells CASSETGRPTGELFF. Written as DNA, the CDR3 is TGTGCCAGCTCCGAAACAGGGAGGCCCACCGGGGAGCTGTTTTTT.

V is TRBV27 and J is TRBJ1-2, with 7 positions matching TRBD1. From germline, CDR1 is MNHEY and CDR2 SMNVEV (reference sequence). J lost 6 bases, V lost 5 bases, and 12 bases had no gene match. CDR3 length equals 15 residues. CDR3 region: CASSPYRGMNHGYTF. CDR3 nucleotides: TGTGCCAGCAGTCCCTACAGGGGAATGAACCATGGCTACACCTTC.

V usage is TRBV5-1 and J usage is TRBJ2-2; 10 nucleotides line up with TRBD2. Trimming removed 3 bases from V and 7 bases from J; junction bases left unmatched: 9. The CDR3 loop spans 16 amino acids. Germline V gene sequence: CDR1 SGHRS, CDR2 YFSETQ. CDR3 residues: CASSSGLAARIGELFF. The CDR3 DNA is TGCGCCAGCAGCTCTGGACTAGCGGCGAGGATCGGGGAGCTGTTTTTT.

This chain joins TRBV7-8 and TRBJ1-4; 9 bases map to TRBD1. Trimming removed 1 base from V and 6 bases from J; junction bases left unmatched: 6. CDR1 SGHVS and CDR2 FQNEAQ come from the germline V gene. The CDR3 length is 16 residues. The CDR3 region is CASSLEGTGLYEKLFF. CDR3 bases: TGTGCCAGCAGCTTAGAAGGGACAGGGCTTTATGAAAAACTGTTTTTT.

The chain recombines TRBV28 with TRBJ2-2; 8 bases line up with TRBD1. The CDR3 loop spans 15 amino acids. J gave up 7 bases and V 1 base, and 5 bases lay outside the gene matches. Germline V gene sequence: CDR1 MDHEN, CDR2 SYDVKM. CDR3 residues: CASSLYQGAFGELFF. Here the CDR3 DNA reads TGTGCCAGCAGTTTATACCAGGGGGCCTTCGGGGAGCTGTTTTTT. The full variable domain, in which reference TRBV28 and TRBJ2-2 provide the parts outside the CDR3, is DVKVTQSSRYLVKRTGEKVFLECVQDMDHENMFWYRQDPGLGLRLIYFSYDVKMKEKGDIPEGYSVSREKKERFSLILESASTNQTSMYLCASSLYQGAFGELFFGEGSRLTVL.

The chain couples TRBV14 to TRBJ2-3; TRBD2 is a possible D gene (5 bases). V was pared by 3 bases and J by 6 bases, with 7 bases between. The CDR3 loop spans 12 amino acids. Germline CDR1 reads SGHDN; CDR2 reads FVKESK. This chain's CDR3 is CASSHRGDTQYF. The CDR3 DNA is TGTGCCAGCAGCCATAGAGGGGATACGCAGTATTTT. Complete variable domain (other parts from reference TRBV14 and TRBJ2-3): EAGVTQFPSHSVIEKGQTVTLRCDPISGHDNLYWYRRVMGKEIKFLLHFVKESKQDESGMPNNRFLAERTGGTYSTLKVQPAELEDSGVYFCASSHRGDTQYFGPGTRLTVL.

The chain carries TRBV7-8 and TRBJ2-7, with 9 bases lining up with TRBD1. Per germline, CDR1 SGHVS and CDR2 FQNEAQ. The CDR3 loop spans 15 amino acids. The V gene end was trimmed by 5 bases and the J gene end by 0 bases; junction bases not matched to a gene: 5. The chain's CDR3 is CASSPTGGSSYEQYF. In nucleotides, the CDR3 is TGTGCCAGCAGCCCGACAGGGGGATCCTCCTACGAGCAGTACTTC.

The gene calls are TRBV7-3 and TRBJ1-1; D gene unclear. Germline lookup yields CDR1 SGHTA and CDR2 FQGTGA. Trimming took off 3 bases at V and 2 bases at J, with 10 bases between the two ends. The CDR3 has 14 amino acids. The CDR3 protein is CASSFLEANTEAFF. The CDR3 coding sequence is TGTGCCAGCAGCTTCCTGGAGGCTAACACTGAAGCTTTCTTT.

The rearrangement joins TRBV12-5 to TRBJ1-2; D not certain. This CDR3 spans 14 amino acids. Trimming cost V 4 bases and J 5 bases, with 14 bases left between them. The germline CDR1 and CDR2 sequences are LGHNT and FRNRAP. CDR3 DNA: TGTGCTAGTGGTTCCCTGGGCAGGCCTTATGGCTACACCTTC. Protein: CASGSLGRPYGYTF.

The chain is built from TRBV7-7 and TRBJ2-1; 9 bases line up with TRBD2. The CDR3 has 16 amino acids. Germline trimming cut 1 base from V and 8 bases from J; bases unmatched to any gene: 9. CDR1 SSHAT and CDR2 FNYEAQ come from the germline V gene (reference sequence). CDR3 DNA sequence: TGTGCCAGCAGCTTAGAGGCTAGCGGGATTTTCGATGAGCAGTTCTTC. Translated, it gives CASSLEASGIFDEQFF.

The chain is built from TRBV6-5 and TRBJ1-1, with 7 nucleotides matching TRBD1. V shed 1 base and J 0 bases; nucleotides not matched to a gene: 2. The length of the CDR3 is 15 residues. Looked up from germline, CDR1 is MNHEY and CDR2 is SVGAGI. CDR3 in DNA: TGTGCCAGCAGTTACTACGGACAGGTGAACACTGAAGCTTTCTTT. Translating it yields CASSYYGQVNTEAFF.

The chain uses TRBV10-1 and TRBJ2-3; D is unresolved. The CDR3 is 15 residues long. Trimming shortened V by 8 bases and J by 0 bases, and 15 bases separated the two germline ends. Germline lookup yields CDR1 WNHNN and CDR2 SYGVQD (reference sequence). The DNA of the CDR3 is TGCGCCAGCCAAGTAATTCGGATTAGCACAGATACGCAGTATTTT. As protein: CASQVIRISTDTQYF.

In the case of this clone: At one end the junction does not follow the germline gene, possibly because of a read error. In DNA, the CDR3 is TGTGCCAGCAGTCGAACTGGGTCGCGCGACACAAATACGCAGTATTTT. Its protein is CASSRTGSRDTNTQYF. This chain connects TRBV27 to TRBJ2-3; D is undetermined. The CDR3 covers 16 residues. Germline CDR1 MNHEY, CDR2 SMNVEV (reference sequence).

The CDR3 nucleotides read TGCGCCAGCAGCCAAGATTTGGACGCACAACCCATGGATACGCAGTATTTT. It specifies CASSQDLDAQPMDTQYF. The J gene is TRBJ2-3, the V gene TRBV4-3; D gene uncertain. V lost 0 bases, J lost 6 bases, and 19 bases lay in between. Germline CDR1 is LGHNA and CDR2 is YSLEER. CDR3 size: 17 residues.

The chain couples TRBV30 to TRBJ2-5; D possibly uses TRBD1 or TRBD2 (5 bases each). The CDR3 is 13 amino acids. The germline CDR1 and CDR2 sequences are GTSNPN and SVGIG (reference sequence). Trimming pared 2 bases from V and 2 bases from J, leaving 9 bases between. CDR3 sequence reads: CAWSMGEQETQYF. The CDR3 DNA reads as TGTGCCTGGAGTATGGGGGAACAAGAGACCCAGTACTTC.

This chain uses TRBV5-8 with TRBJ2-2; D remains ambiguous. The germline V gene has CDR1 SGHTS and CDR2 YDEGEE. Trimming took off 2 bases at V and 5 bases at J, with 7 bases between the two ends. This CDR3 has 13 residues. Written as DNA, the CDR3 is TGTGCCAGCAGCTTTGGCCTGACCGGGGAGCTGTTTTTT. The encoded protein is CASSFGLTGELFF. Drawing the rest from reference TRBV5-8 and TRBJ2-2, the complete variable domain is EAGVTQSPTHLIKTRGQQATLRCSPISGHTSVYWYQQALGLGLQFLLWYDEGEERNRGNFPPRFSGRQFPNYSSELNVNALELEDSALYLCASSFGLTGELFFGEGSRLTVL.

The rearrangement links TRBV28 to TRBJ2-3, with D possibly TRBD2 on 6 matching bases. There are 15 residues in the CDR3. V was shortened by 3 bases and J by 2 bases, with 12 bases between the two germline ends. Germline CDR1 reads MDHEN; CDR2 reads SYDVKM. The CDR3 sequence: CASSLRGLYTDTQYF. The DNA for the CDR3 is TGTGCCAGCAGTTTGCGGGGATTATACACAGATACGCAGTATTTT.